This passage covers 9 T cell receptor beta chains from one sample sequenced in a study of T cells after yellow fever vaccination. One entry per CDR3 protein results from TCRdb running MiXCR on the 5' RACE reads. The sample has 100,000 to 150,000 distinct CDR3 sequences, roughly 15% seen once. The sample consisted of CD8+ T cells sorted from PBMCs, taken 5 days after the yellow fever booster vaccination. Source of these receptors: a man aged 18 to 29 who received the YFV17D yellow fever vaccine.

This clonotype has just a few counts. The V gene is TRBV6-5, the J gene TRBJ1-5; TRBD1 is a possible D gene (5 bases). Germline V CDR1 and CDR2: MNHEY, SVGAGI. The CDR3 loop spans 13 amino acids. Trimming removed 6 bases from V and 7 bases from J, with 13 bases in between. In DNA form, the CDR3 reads TGTGCCAGCAGAGAAAGGGGAGGGCAGCCCCAGCATTTT. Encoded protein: CASRERGGQPQHF.

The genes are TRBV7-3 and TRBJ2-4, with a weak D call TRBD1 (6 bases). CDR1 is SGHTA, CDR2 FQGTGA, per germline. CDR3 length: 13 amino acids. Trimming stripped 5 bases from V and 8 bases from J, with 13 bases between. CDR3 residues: CASSLDSGDIQYF. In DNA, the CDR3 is TGTGCCAGCAGCCTCGACTCAGGGGACATTCAGTACTTC.

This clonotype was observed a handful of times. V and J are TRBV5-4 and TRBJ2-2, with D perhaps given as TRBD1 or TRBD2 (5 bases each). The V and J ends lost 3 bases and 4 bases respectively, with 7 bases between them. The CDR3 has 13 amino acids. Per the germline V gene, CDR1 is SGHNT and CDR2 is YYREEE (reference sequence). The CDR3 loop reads CASSWGTTGELFF. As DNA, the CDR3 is TGTGCCAGCAGCTGGGGGACCACCGGGGAGCTGTTTTTT.

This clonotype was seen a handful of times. The CDR3 DNA follows: TGCGCCAGCAGCCAAGATAATCAAGGACAGGAATCCTATGGCTACACCTTC. Encoded protein: CASSQDNQGQESYGYTF. The gene calls are TRBV4-3 and TRBJ1-2; TRBD1 matches at 7 bases. Trimming at V came to 0 bases and at J to 4 bases, leaving 11 bases not matched to a gene. Germline V gene lookup returns CDR1 LGHNA and CDR2 YSLEER. This CDR3 comprises 17 residues.

CDR3 nucleotides: TGCGCCAGCAGCTTGTCGCCAGGGTCGACGGAAAAACTGTTTTTT. Its translation is CASSLSPGSTEKLFF. The J gene is TRBJ1-4, the V gene TRBV5-1, with D possibly TRBD1 on 5 matching bases. Germline V CDR1 and CDR2: SGHRS, YFSETQ. V dropped 1 base and J dropped 8 bases, with 15 bases sitting between them. CDR3 length: 15 residues.

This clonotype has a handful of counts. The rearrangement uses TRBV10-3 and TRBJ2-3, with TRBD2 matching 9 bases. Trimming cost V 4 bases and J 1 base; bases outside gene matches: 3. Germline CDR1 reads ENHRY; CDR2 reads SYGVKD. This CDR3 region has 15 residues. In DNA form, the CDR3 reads TGTGCCATCAGTGGAGAGCGGGGGGGCACAGATACGCAGTATTTT. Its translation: CAISGERGGTDTQYF.

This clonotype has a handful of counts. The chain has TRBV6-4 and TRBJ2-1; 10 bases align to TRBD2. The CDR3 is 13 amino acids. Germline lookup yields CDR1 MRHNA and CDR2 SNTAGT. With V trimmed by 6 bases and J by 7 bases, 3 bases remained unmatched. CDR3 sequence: CASSGTSENEQFF. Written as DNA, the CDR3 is TGTGCCAGCAGCGGGACTAGCGAGAATGAGCAGTTCTTC.

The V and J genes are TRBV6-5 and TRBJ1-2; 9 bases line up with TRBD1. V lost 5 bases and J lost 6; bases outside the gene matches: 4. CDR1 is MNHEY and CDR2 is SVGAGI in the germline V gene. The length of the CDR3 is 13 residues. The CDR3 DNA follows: TGTGCCAGCAGTCTGGGACAGGGTAATGGCTACACCTTC. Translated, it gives CASSLGQGNGYTF.

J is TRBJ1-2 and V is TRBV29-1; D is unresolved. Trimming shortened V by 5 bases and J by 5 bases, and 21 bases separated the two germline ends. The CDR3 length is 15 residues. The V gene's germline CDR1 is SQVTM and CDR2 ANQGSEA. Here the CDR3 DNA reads TGCAGCGTTCTGAAGGCCGGACGGGAAATGTATGGCTACACCTTC. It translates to CSVLKAGREMYGYTF.